This T cell receptor beta chain was retrieved from a study of monozygotic twins with cystic fibrosis. On this clone: Its antigen is as yet unknown.

Germline V CDR1 and CDR2: SGHTA, FQGNSA. The CDR3 loop spans 16 amino acids. With V trimmed by 5 bases and J by 4 bases, 7 bases remained unmatched. Generated by immunoSEQ multiplex PCR, the TCRdb table keeps only in-frame clones and is missing some. The sample records about 35,000 clones, approximately 67% being singletons. Notes on the study in general: Monozygotic CF twins shared more identical nucleotide clonotypes than unrelated patients. V usage most resembled the co-twin in 13 of 16 pairs. In this small cohort, shared CDR3 numbers showed no association with age, concordance or disease severity. The repertoire was suggested to be naive-dominated, clonality median approximately 0.009.

Sequencing was done on a sample of blood. The TCR sequence derives from a girl aged 10 to 17 with cystic fibrosis. This chain connects TRBV7-2 to TRBJ2-7; TRBD2 aligns across 14 bases. In nucleotides, the CDR3 is TGTGCCAGCAGCATCCATGGACTAGCGGGAGGATACGAGCAGTACTTC. Its translation is CASSIHGLAGGYEQYF.